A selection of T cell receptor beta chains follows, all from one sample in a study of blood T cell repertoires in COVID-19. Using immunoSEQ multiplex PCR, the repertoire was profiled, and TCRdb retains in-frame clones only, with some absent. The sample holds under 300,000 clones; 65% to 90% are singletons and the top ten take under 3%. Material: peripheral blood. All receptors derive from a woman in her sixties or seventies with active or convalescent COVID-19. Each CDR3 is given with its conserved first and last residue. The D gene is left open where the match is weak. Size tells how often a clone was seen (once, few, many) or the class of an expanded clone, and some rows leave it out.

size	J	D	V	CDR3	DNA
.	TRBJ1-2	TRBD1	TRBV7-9	CASSPQGARIAYGYTF	TGTGCCAGCAGCCCACAGGGGGCGAGGATCGCCTATGGCTACACCTTC
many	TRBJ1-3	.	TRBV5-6	CASSFLSGNTIYF	TGTGCCAGCAGCTTCCTCTCTGGAAACACCATATATTTT
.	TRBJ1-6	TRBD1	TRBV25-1	CASRQGQGNPPLHF	TGTGCCAGCAGGCAGGGACAGGGGAACCCTCCCCTCCACTTT
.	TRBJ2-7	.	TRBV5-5	CASSGGSYEQYF	TGTGCCAGCAGCGGAGGATCCTACGAGCAGTACTTC
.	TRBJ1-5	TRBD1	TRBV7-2	CASSLRTGWRQPQHF	TGTGCCAGCAGCTTACGGACAGGGTGGCGTCAGCCCCAGCATTTT
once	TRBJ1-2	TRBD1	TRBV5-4	CASSPDRVYGYTF	TGTGCCAGCAGCCCGGACAGGGTATATGGCTACACCTTC
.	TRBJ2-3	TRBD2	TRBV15	CATSREAGGPLDTQYF	TGTGCCACCAGCAGAGAAGCGGGGGGGCCGTTGGATACGCAGTATTTT
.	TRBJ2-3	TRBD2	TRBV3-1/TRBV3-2	CASSLLGLAGGADTQYF	TGTGCCAGCAGCCTCCTGGGACTAGCGGGGGGGGCAGATACGCAGTATTTT
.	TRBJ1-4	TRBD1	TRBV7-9	CASSIGQGAGEKLFF	TGTGCCAGCAGCATCGGACAGGGGGCAGGGGAAAAACTGTTTTTT
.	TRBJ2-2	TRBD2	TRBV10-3	CACTTSSDGRELFF	TGTGCCTGTACGACTAGCTCGGATGGCCGGGAGCTGTTTTTT
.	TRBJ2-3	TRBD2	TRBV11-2	CASSHQAGGTDTQYF	TGTGCCAGCAGTCATCAGGCGGGGGGAACAGATACGCAGTATTTT
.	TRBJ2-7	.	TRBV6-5	CASSYRGSEGKYEQYF	TGTGCCAGCAGTTACAGGGGATCCGAAGGGAAGTACGAGCAGTACTTC
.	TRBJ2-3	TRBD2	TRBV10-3	CAIRDGGDTQYF	TGTGCCATCAGGGACGGGGGGGATACGCAGTATTTT
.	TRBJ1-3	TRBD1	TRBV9	CASSEGTGAGNTIYF	TGTGCCAGCAGCGAGGGGACAGGGGCTGGAAACACCATATATTTT
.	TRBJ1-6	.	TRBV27	CASSLEGRGSYNSPLHF	TGTGCCAGCAGTTTAGAAGGTAGGGGGTCCTATAATTCACCCCTCCACTTT
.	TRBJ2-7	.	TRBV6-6	CASRRTGPGYEQYF	TGTGCCAGTCGTCGAACAGGGCCCGGATACGAGCAGTACTTC
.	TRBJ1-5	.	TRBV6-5	CASTPRANQPQHF	TGTGCCAGCACCCCCAGGGCCAATCAGCCCCAGCATTTT
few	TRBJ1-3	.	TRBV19	CASSMLQASGNTIYF	TGTGCCAGTAGTATGCTACAGGCCTCTGGAAACACCATATATTTT
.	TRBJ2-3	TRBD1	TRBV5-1	CASSPGQGAYTNTQYF	TGCGCCAGCAGTCCCGGACAGGGGGCTTACACAAATACGCAGTATTTT
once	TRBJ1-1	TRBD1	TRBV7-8	CASSFTPTGRNTEAFF	TGTGCCAGCAGCTTCACTCCGACAGGGAGGAACACTGAAGCTTTCTTT
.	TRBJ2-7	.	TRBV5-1	CASSLVGHDTLYEQYF	TGCGCCAGCAGCTTGGTCGGACACGACACCCTCTACGAGCAGTACTTC
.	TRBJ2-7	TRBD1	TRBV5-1	CASSWTGSYEQYF	TGCGCCAGCAGCTGGACAGGCTCCTACGAGCAGTACTTC
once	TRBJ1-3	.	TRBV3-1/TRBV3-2	CASSLTGSGNTIYF	TGTGCCAGCAGCCTGACAGGTTCTGGAAACACCATATATTTT
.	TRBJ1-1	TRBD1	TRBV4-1	CASSQDKGLQGDATEAFF	TGCGCCAGCAGCCAAGATAAGGGACTACAGGGGGATGCCACTGAAGCTTTCTTT
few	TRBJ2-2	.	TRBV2	CASTTVVANTGELFF	TGTGCCAGCACGACAGTTGTCGCGAACACCGGGGAGCTGTTTTTT
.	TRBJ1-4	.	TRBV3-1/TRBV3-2	CASSHVSLLSNEKLFF	TGTGCCAGCAGCCACGTTTCACTGCTCTCTAATGAAAAACTGTTTTTT
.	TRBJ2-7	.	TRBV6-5	CASTLTWGGRDEQYF	TGTGCCAGCACCTTGACGTGGGGGGGCCGCGACGAGCAGTACTTC
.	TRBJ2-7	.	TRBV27	CASSSRQASYEQYF	TGTGCCAGCAGTTCCCGACAGGCATCCTACGAGCAGTACTTC
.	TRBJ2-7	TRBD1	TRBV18	CASSRDRSSYEQYF	TGTGCCAGCTCTCGGGACAGGTCCTCCTACGAGCAGTACTTC
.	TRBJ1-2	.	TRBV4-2	CASSQGSWPGGYTF	TGTGCCAGCAGCCAAGGGTCATGGCCAGGGGGCTACACCTTC
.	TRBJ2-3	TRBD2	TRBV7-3	CASSLGLQADTQYF	TGTGCCAGCAGCTTGGGACTACAAGCAGATACGCAGTATTTT
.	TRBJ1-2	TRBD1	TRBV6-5	CASSFIRGRNYGYTF	TGTGCCAGCAGTTTTATCAGGGGGCGCAACTATGGCTACACCTTC